Listed here are 19 T cell receptor beta chains from one sample, sequenced in a study of blood T cells in healthy people across ages. Through a sample-barcoded 5' primer and a J-beta primer mix, a second PCR was run for roughly 6 to 11 cycles. One entry per CDR3 protein, called by TCRdb with MiXCR from the 5' RACE reads. The sample gives 1.5 million or so distinct CDR3 sequences, 42% of which show up once; roughly 8.2% is in the top ten. Sequencing was performed on blood. These receptors were taken from a woman under 30 in good health.

This clonotype has just a few counts. The chain joins TRBV7-2 to TRBJ2-1; 12 bases agree with TRBD2. Germline V CDR1 and CDR2: SGHTA, FQGNSA. Losses at the gene ends were 2 bases for V and 0 bases for J; bases not matched to a gene: 8. The CDR3 is 19 amino acids. In DNA, the CDR3 is TGTGCCAGCAGCTTATGGACTAGCGGGACCCTCAGCTCCTACAATGAGCAGTTCTTC. Translating gives CASSLWTSGTLSSYNEQFF.

The V gene is TRBV29-1, the J gene TRBJ1-2; D is ambiguous. The V gene lost 0 bases and the J gene lost 6 bases, with 11 bases spanning the gap. This CDR3 contains 13 residues. Germline V CDR1 and CDR2: SQVTM, ANQGSEA. The CDR3 sequence: CSVEDRAGNGYTF. CDR3 DNA: TGCAGCGTTGAAGATCGGGCAGGAAATGGCTACACCTTC.

This chain connects TRBV20-1 to TRBJ2-4; tentatively, D is TRBD1 (6 bases). Between the trimmed V and J ends, which lost 0 bases and 6 bases, there was a span of 18 bases. The CDR3 loop spans 16 amino acids. Germline V gives CDR1 DFQATT, CDR2 SNEGSKA (reference sequence). CDR3 region: CSARDPETGIGNIQYF. The CDR3 region has the DNA TGCAGTGCTAGAGATCCCGAGACAGGAATCGGAAACATTCAGTACTTC.

The chain links TRBV28 to TRBJ1-5; D is perhaps TRBD1 (6 bases). Deletions cut 6 bases from V and 4 bases from J, with 16 bases between. This CDR3 spans 15 amino acids. Germline CDR1 and CDR2: MDHEN and SYDVKM. In DNA form, the CDR3 reads TGTGCCAGCAGCCAGACAGGTAGTGGGAATCAGCCCCAGCATTTT. Its protein product is CASSQTGSGNQPQHF. The variable domain in full, completed from reference TRBV28 and TRBJ1-5, reads DVKVTQSSRYLVKRTGEKVFLECVQDMDHENMFWYRQDPGLGLRLIYFSYDVKMKEKGDIPEGYSVSREKKERFSLILESASTNQTSMYLCASSQTGSGNQPQHFGDGTRLSIL.

This clonotype was observed a handful of times. The chain employs TRBV5-5 and TRBJ1-5; D is possibly TRBD1 (6 bases). The length of the CDR3 is 15 residues. Germline CDR1 reads SGHKS; CDR2 reads YYEKEE (reference sequence). Between the trimmed V and J ends, which lost 5 bases and 2 bases, there was a span of 14 bases. CDR3 sequence reads: CASSSEGDGNQPQHF. CDR3 nucleotides: TGTGCCAGCAGTTCCGAGGGGGACGGCAATCAGCCCCAGCATTTT.

The V call is TRBV5-5, the J call TRBJ2-2; 8 bases are shared with TRBD2. The length of the CDR3 is 15 residues. The V gene's germline CDR1 is SGHKS and CDR2 YYEKEE (reference sequence). Losses at the gene ends were 1 base for V and 6 bases for J; bases not matched to a gene: 5. The CDR3 loop reads CASSLLASGPGELFF. The CDR3 DNA is TGTGCCAGCAGCTTGTTGGCTAGCGGGCCCGGGGAGCTGTTTTTT.

The chain joins TRBV10-3 to TRBJ2-1; unclear D gene. With the DNA end fitting TRBJ2-7 better, the J assignment may be wrong. The CDR3 contains 16 residues. Germline CDR1 reads ENHRY; CDR2 reads SYGVKD. CDR3 in amino acids: CAISESGGTSYNEQYF. In DNA form, the CDR3 reads TGTGCCATCAGTGAGTCTGGCGGTACCTCCTACAATGAGCAGTACTTC.

The chain has TRBV11-2 and TRBJ2-1, with TRBD2 matching over 11 bases. After removal of 5 bases from V and 13 bases from J, the junction contained 13 bases not matched to a gene. Per germline, CDR1 SGHAT and CDR2 FQNNGV. The CDR3 loop spans 15 amino acids. The CDR3 sequence is CASSPQTSGTETQFF. The CDR3 region has the DNA TGTGCCAGCAGCCCCCAGACTAGCGGGACAGAGACCCAGTTCTTC.

In nucleotides, the CDR3 is TGTGCCAGCAGCGCCCAGGGACAGTTTAATTCACCCCTCCACTTT. Amino acids: CASSAQGQFNSPLHF. The chain employs TRBV7-2 and TRBJ1-6; 7 nucleotides line up with TRBD1. The CDR3 runs to 15 residues. The germline V gene has CDR1 SGHTA and CDR2 FQGNSA. After removal of 5 bases from V and 6 bases from J, the junction contained 7 bases not matched to a gene.

The rearrangement uses TRBV18 and TRBJ2-2; 12 bases fit TRBD2. Trimming removed 3 bases from V and 5 bases from J; junction bases left unmatched: 7. Germline V lookup: CDR1 KGHSH, CDR2 LQKENI. The CDR3 is 17 amino acids. CDR3 in amino acids: CASSPSTSGGPTGELFF. DNA of the CDR3: TGTGCCAGCTCACCTTCGACTAGCGGGGGACCTACCGGGGAGCTGTTTTTT.

At least ten counts were recorded for this clonotype. This rearrangement joins TRBV20-1 to TRBJ2-3; 9 bases are a match to TRBD2. Germline-derived CDR1 and CDR2 are DFQATT and SNEGSKA (reference sequence). V was clipped by 6 bases and J by 6 bases; unmatched bases: 13. The CDR3 sequence is 15 residues long. This CDR3 reads CSAPLAGRAQDTQYF. CDR3 sequence (DNA): TGCAGTGCGCCCCTAGCGGGACGAGCCCAGGATACGCAGTATTTT.

In this sample, this clonotype turned up a few times. The chain couples TRBV7-2 to TRBJ1-1; D ambiguous. The CDR3 has 14 residues. The ends were cut back, 5 bases at V and 2 bases at J, with 12 bases in the middle. The germline gives CDR1 SGHTA, CDR2 FQGNSA. CDR3: CASSPRVVNTEAFF. The CDR3 DNA follows: TGTGCCAGCAGCCCTCGGGTTGTAAACACTGAAGCTTTCTTT.

The genes are TRBV25-1 and TRBJ2-1; D might be TRBD1 or TRBD2, each matching 7 bases. V gave up 1 base and J gave up 2 bases, with 12 bases separating them. The CDR3 is 16 residues long. Germline V gives CDR1 MGHDK, CDR2 SYGVNS. Here the CDR3 reads CASSELAGGAYNEQFF. CDR3 DNA: TGTGCCAGCAGTGAATTGGCAGGGGGGGCCTACAATGAGCAGTTCTTC.

The chain combines TRBV21-1 with TRBJ2-6; the table calls TRBD1, which could not be checked here. TRBV21-1 is flagged as a pseudogene. The CDR3 consists of 17 residues. This chain's CDR3 is CASSKVSVPSGANVLTF. DNA for the CDR3: TGTGCCAGCAGCAAAGTTAGCGTCCCCTCTGGGGCCAACGTCCTGACTTTC.

Comment on this clonotype: Germline and junction disagree at one end, which may indicate a read error. The rearrangement links TRBV2 to TRBJ2-1; D possibly corresponds to TRBD2 (7 bases). CDR3 length: 16 residues. CDR1 and CDR2 from the germline V gene are SNHLY and FYNNEI. The CDR3 region has the DNA TGTGCCAGCAGTGACATCGGGGGGCGCACCTACAATGAGCAGGTCTTC. Residues: CASSDIGGRTYNEQVF.

The chain recombines TRBV29-1 with TRBJ2-1; TRBD1 matches 11 bases. This CDR3 spans 13 amino acids. Germline lookup yields CDR1 SQVTM and CDR2 ANQGSEA. The CDR3 nucleotides read TGCAGGGGCGGGGACAGGGGGTTAGGTGAGCAGTTCTTC. It codes for CRGGDRGLGEQFF.

This chain links TRBV9 with TRBJ1-1, with a possible D match to TRBD1 (5 bases). V was clipped by 0 bases and J by 4 bases, with 10 bases between them. Germline CDR1 reads SGDLS; CDR2 reads YYNGEE. The length of the CDR3 is 14 residues. The CDR3 loop reads CASSVGGEGTEAFF. The CDR3 bases are TGTGCCAGCAGCGTAGGGGGCGAGGGCACTGAAGCTTTCTTT.

This rearrangement joins TRBV11-2 to TRBJ2-1; tentative D call: TRBD2 (6 bases). The end of the DNA is better explained by TRBJ2-7, so the J call may be wrong. The CDR3 loop spans 15 amino acids. Per germline, CDR1 SGHAT and CDR2 FQNNGV. The CDR3 reads CASSLNGRPYNEQYF. The CDR3 DNA follows: TGTGCCAGCAGCTTAAACGGGAGACCTTACAATGAGCAGTACTTC.

This chain connects TRBV10-3 to TRBJ2-3, with TRBD2 as a possible D gene (7 bases). CDR1 is ENHRY and CDR2 is SYGVKD in the germline V gene. CDR3 length: 17 amino acids. V dropped 8 bases and J dropped 0 bases, with 21 bases sitting between them. The CDR3 reads CAIGPYGGTTSTDTQYF. As DNA, the CDR3 is TGTGCCATCGGCCCCTACGGGGGGACAACTAGCACAGATACGCAGTATTTT.